This TCR beta chain came from a study of OX40 agonist ivuxolimab in advanced cancers. Background on the whole study: Ivuxolimab, which targeted the costimulatory receptor OX40 (CD134), was an agonistic, fully human IgG2 monoclonal antibody. A male proportion of nearly 85% and a mean age of about 60 years, ranging from 23 to 79, were recorded for the dose-escalation cohort. Intravenous ivuxolimab was administered to patients every 2 weeks at six dose levels: 0.01, 0.1, 0.3, 1.5, 3 and 10 mg/kg. Prior anti-PD-1, anti-PD-L1 or anti-CTLA-4 therapy was permitted, and checkpoint inhibitors had been received by about 36% of dose-escalation patients. Among the approximately 50 dose-escalation patients, around 19 had hepatocellular carcinoma, roughly 15 melanoma, 9 renal cell carcinoma and 9 head and neck cancer. The monotherapy dose-escalation portion (N of about 57 patients) of the phase I ivuxolimab trial is reported in the paper. Peripheral TCRbeta sequencing was intended to test whether TCR sequence diversity was altered and clonal T-cell expansion was caused by ivuxolimab. Partial responses occurred in three dose-escalation patients: two with cutaneous melanoma and one with hepatocellular carcinoma. Study-wide conclusions, independent of this receptor: After ivuxolimab, expanded clones were on average more numerous among CD8+ T cells than among CD4+ T cells. In the 0.1-3.0 mg/kg groups, partial responders were among the patients with the lowest normalized peripheral clonal expansion, particularly in CD8+ T cells. Low levels of normalized T-cell clonal expansion were also seen in some patients who did not respond. The antigen specificity of the peripheral T cells that underwent clonal expansion was not determined. At doses from 0.1 to 3.0 mg/kg, clonal expansion was seen in both CD4+ and CD8+ blood T cells between baseline and week 6.

V is trimmed back by 5 bases and J by 7 bases, and the junction contains 19 bases that no gene match accounts for. From cysteine to phenylalanine, the CDR3 is 17 amino acids long. Only CDR3 DNA remains: 51 bases, in frame from the first base. For CDR1 and CDR2, the germline V gene (reference sequence) lists LNHDA and SQIVND. Patients with a history of autoimmune disease or receiving systemic immunosuppression were excluded from the trial. Peripheral blood for TCR sequencing was drawn from every dose cohort at baseline, at cycle 4 day 1 and at cycle 7 day 1. Samples came from an open-label, multicenter, first-in-human phase I dose-escalation trial of ivuxolimab. The trial enrolled adults with locally advanced or metastatic head and neck squamous cell, hepatocellular, melanoma or renal cell carcinoma. CD4+ and CD8+ T cells were sorted separately from peripheral blood before TCR sequencing. To sequence the TCRbeta CDR3 region, genomic DNA was isolated from the sorted cells. The immunoSEQ Assay was used to sequence the TCRbeta CDR3 regions. TCRdb limited this immuneACCESS table to in-frame rearrangements with V and J called. A share of clones is missing; checked studies link under half to unresolved V genes, and the rest is unexplained. The sample profile shows tens of thousands of clones; approximately 84% of them were found once. Clones ranked in the top ten supply 5% to 6% of the sample.

This clone was picked up a small number of times. Its cognate antigen has yet to be identified. The record has no base qualities; no much larger clone is one base away. This specimen was CD4+ or CD8+ T cells sorted from blood, taken in a trial of the OX40 agonist ivuxolimab. This TCR came from an adult with an advanced solid tumor such as melanoma, head and neck, liver or kidney cancer. Recombination joined TRBV19 with TRBJ1-2; 7 of the junction bases match TRBD1. CDR3 sequence: CASSGPGGRSERGGYTF. The DNA sequence is TGTGCCAGTAGTGGGCCAGGGGGGCGGTCTGAAAGGGGTGGCTACACCTTC.